These T cell receptor beta chains were read from a single sample in a study of T cell clonotyping in hematopoietic cell transplantation. Profiled with immunoSEQ multiplex PCR; TCRdb holds only in-frame clones, not every one. The table shows more than 70,000 clones, with almost 97% occurring only once. The sequencing used peripheral blood mononuclear cells, collected before stem cell transplant. The receptors were gathered from a woman aged 45-65 years with acute myeloid leukemia. Some clones in this sample may be carry-over from other donors' samples. CDR3s include the opening cysteine and the closing phenylalanine or tryptophan. Each record gives: V gene, J gene, clone size, D gene, CDR3 DNA, CDR3 protein. The D gene is left open where the match is weak. A row's size may be missing; if present it is once, few, many or a size class.

V: TRBV27; J: TRBJ2-1; size: .; D: .; DNA: TGTGCCAGCAGTTTAAGGGGGGGATACAATGAGCAGTTCTTC; CDR3: CASSLRGGYNEQFF
V: TRBV6-5; J: TRBJ1-6; size: .; D: .; DNA: TGTGCCAGCAGCCCTTGGGCGGGTAATTCACCCCTCCACTTT; CDR3: CASSPWAGNSPLHF
V: TRBV6-1; J: TRBJ2-3; size: .; D: .; DNA: TGTGCCAGCAGTGAAGCGCAAGGGGATACGCAGTATTTT; CDR3: CASSEAQGDTQYF
V: TRBV4-2; J: TRBJ2-2; size: .; D: .; DNA: TGTGCCAGCAGCCAAGATTTGGAGCTGTTTTTT; CDR3: CASSQDLELFF
V: TRBV7-6; J: TRBJ1-1; size: .; D: .; DNA: TGTGCCAGCAGTCTCCCCGAGGGGCGAGGTCGAGCTTTCTTT; CDR3: CASSLPEGRGRAFF
V: TRBV29-1; J: TRBJ1-4; size: .; D: TRBD1; DNA: TGCAGCGCCGGGACAGCTTATGGGGAAAAACTGTTTTTT; CDR3: CSAGTAYGEKLFF
V: TRBV9; J: TRBJ2-1; size: .; D: .; DNA: TGTGCCAGCAGCGCCCTTAGGGGCTCCTACAATGAGCAGTTCTTC; CDR3: CASSALRGSYNEQFF
V: TRBV5-8; J: TRBJ1-2; size: .; D: .; DNA: TGTGCCAGCAGCTTGGCCCCAAATTATGGCTACACCTTC; CDR3: CASSLAPNYGYTF
V: TRBV4-1; J: TRBJ1-2; size: .; D: .; DNA: TGCGCCAGCAGCCAAGATCGGCGGACCTATGGCTACACCTTC; CDR3: CASSQDRRTYGYTF
V: TRBV27; J: TRBJ1-2; size: .; D: .; DNA: TGTGCCAGCAGTTCGACAGCACCTAACTATGGCTACACCTTC; CDR3: CASSSTAPNYGYTF
V: TRBV11-2; J: TRBJ1-4; size: .; D: .; DNA: TGTGCCAGCAGCTTATTGCGGGGAAATGAAAAACTGTTTTTT; CDR3: CASSLLRGNEKLFF
V: TRBV6-1; J: TRBJ1-2; size: .; D: TRBD1; DNA: TGTGCCAGCAGGACAGGGCGCGACTATGGCTACACCTTC; CDR3: CASRTGRDYGYTF
V: TRBV7-3; J: TRBJ2-5; size: .; D: .; DNA: TGTGCCAGCAGCTTTGGGGCCAGCAAGACCCAGTACTTC; CDR3: CASSFGASKTQYF
V: TRBV10-3; J: TRBJ2-7; size: .; D: .; DNA: TGTGCCATCAGTGGACATACCTACGAGCAGTACTTC; CDR3: CAISGHTYEQYF
V: TRBV10-3; J: TRBJ1-6; size: .; D: .; DNA: TGTGCCATCAGGGAGGCCGCGGGTGGCTCACCCCTCCACTTT; CDR3: CAIREAAGGSPLHF
V: TRBV2; J: TRBJ1-5; size: .; D: .; DNA: TGTGCCAGCAGTAGGACCGGGCGCAATCAGCCCCAGCATTTT; CDR3: CASSRTGRNQPQHF
V: TRBV4-1; J: TRBJ2-3; size: .; D: .; DNA: TGCGCCAGCAGCCAAGAACTAGCTGCAGATACGCAGTATTTT; CDR3: CASSQELAADTQYF
V: TRBV6-1; J: TRBJ2-7; size: .; D: TRBD1; DNA: TGTGCCAGCAGGGTAGGGACAGGGGGAGCCTACGAGCAGTACTTC; CDR3: CASRVGTGGAYEQYF
V: TRBV5-6; J: TRBJ2-3; size: .; D: .; DNA: TGTGCCAGCAGCTTGGTGGGGGGAGAGCCAGATACGCAGTATTTT; CDR3: CASSLVGGEPDTQYF
V: TRBV5-5; J: TRBJ1-1; size: .; D: .; DNA: TGTGCCAGCAGCTCTCGGCTCGCTGAAGCTTTCTTT; CDR3: CASSSRLAEAFF
V: TRBV7-8; J: TRBJ1-1; size: once; D: .; DNA: TGTGCCAGCAGCTTAGTCCGGACTAACACTGAAGCTTTCTTT; CDR3: CASSLVRTNTEAFF
V: TRBV5-4; J: TRBJ2-3; size: .; D: .; DNA: TGTGCCAGCAGCCTCCGACAGGCACCGAGCACAGATACGCAGTATTTT; CDR3: CASSLRQAPSTDTQYF
V: TRBV6-1; J: TRBJ1-2; size: once; D: TRBD1; DNA: TGTGCCAGCAGTGACACCGGGACAGGGGACTATGGCTACACCTTC; CDR3: CASSDTGTGDYGYTF
V: TRBV7-9; J: TRBJ2-5; size: .; D: .; DNA: TGTGCCAGCAGCTTGGTGCAAGAGACCCAGTACTTC; CDR3: CASSLVQETQYF
V: TRBV6-1; J: TRBJ1-5; size: .; D: TRBD1; DNA: TGTGCCAGCAGTGCGCGACAGGGGTTTGGCAATCAGCCCCAGCATTTT; CDR3: CASSARQGFGNQPQHF
V: TRBV4-1; J: TRBJ1-2; size: once; D: .; DNA: TGCGCCAGCAGCCAAGACGTGGGCTACACCTTC; CDR3: CASSQDVGYTF
V: TRBV7-9; J: TRBJ2-2; size: .; D: TRBD1; DNA: TGTGTAGGGACAGGGGGCGATAGCCGAGAAACCGGGGAGCTGTTTTTT; CDR3: CVGTGGDSRETGELFF
V: TRBV7-2; J: TRBJ2-3; size: .; D: .; DNA: TGTGCCAGCAGCTACCCCTGGGGGGATACGCAGTATTTT; CDR3: CASSYPWGDTQYF
V: TRBV13; J: TRBJ2-3; size: few; D: .; DNA: TGTGCCAGCAGCTTAGGAGATTTTCAGAGTTGGATTGGGGCAGATACGCAGTATTTT; CDR3: CASSLGDFQSWIGADTQYF
V: TRBV28; J: TRBJ1-1; size: .; D: .; DNA: TGTGCCAGCAGTTTCCGATACCGGGCCGCTTTCTTT; CDR3: CASSFRYRAAFF
V: TRBV9; J: TRBJ1-6; size: once; D: TRBD1; DNA: TGTGCCAGCAGCGTCGCGGGACAGACTAATCCGAATTCACCCCTCCACTTT; CDR3: CASSVAGQTNPNSPLHF